Listed below are T cell receptor beta chains from one sample, sequenced in a study of blood T cell repertoires in COVID-19. Sequenced by immunoSEQ multiplex PCR; TCRdb stores in-frame clones only, minus some. The sample has about 250,000 clones, around 90% seen once. The sequenced sample consisted of PBMCs or T cells enriched from blood (not recorded which). The source is a woman aged 45-65 years who had recovered from COVID-19. Both conserved end residues are part of each CDR3. Fields, in order: clone size, D gene, V gene, J gene, CDR3 protein, CDR3 DNA. A D gene is named only where the DNA matches it firmly. Some rows have no size entry. The others give once, few or many, or a class for an expanded clone.

clone_size: -; d_call: -; v_call: TRBV5-1; j_call: TRBJ1-5; cdr3_aa: CASSPDPRDQPQHF; cdr3_nt: TGCGCCAGCAGCCCTGACCCCAGGGATCAGCCCCAGCATTTT
clone_size: -; d_call: TRBD2; v_call: TRBV6-2/TRBV6-3; j_call: TRBJ2-7; cdr3_aa: CASSYSMRTSDYEQYF; cdr3_nt: TGTGCCAGCAGTTACTCGATGAGGACTAGCGATTACGAGCAGTACTTC
clone_size: -; d_call: -; v_call: TRBV11-2; j_call: TRBJ2-2; cdr3_aa: CASSYGQYTGELFF; cdr3_nt: TGTGCCAGCAGCTATGGACAGTACACCGGGGAGCTGTTTTTT
clone_size: -; d_call: -; v_call: TRBV25-1; j_call: TRBJ1-1; cdr3_aa: CASSEGGQENTEAFF; cdr3_nt: TGTGCCAGCAGTGAAGGCGGGCAGGAGAACACTGAAGCTTTCTTT
clone_size: -; d_call: TRBD1; v_call: TRBV27; j_call: TRBJ2-7; cdr3_aa: CASSPGTGGSYEQYF; cdr3_nt: TGTGCCAGCAGCCCCGGGACAGGGGGCTCCTACGAGCAGTACTTC
clone_size: -; d_call: TRBD1; v_call: TRBV4-1; j_call: TRBJ2-3; cdr3_aa: CASSHPKIQGQGADTQYF; cdr3_nt: TGCGCCAGCAGCCATCCCAAGATCCAGGGTCAGGGGGCAGATACGCAGTATTTT
clone_size: -; d_call: -; v_call: TRBV5-1; j_call: TRBJ2-2; cdr3_aa: CASNPGGTSPGELFF; cdr3_nt: TGCGCCAGCAACCCTGGCGGGACGAGCCCCGGGGAGCTGTTTTTT
clone_size: -; d_call: TRBD2; v_call: TRBV7-9; j_call: TRBJ2-7; cdr3_aa: CASSFLSSGNSEQYF; cdr3_nt: TGTGCCAGCAGCTTTCTCTCTAGCGGGAATTCCGAGCAGTACTTC
clone_size: once; d_call: -; v_call: TRBV9; j_call: TRBJ2-5; cdr3_aa: CASSVGPGDQQETQYF; cdr3_nt: TGTGCCAGCAGCGTAGGTCCGGGAGATCAGCAAGAGACCCAGTACTTC
clone_size: -; d_call: -; v_call: TRBV30; j_call: TRBJ1-4; cdr3_aa: CAWSVDRINEKLFF; cdr3_nt: TGTGCCTGGAGTGTAGACAGGATTAATGAAAAACTGTTTTTT
clone_size: -; d_call: -; v_call: TRBV29-1; j_call: TRBJ2-2; cdr3_aa: CSVESLATNNGELFF; cdr3_nt: TGCAGCGTCGAGTCGCTAGCGACGAACAACGGGGAGCTGTTTTTT
clone_size: once; d_call: -; v_call: TRBV13; j_call: TRBJ1-1; cdr3_aa: CASSPGGGGDTEAFF; cdr3_nt: TGTGCCAGCAGCCCAGGCGGGGGTGGTGACACTGAAGCTTTCTTT
clone_size: few; d_call: -; v_call: TRBV13; j_call: TRBJ1-6; cdr3_aa: CASSLTPSGTDRSPLHF; cdr3_nt: TGTGCCAGCAGCTTAACCCCCTCGGGAACTGATCGTTCACCCCTCCACTTT
clone_size: -; d_call: TRBD1; v_call: TRBV9; j_call: TRBJ1-2; cdr3_aa: CASTSDRENYGYTF; cdr3_nt: TGTGCCAGCACCAGTGACAGGGAAAACTATGGCTACACCTTC
clone_size: -; d_call: TRBD2; v_call: TRBV6-4; j_call: TRBJ2-1; cdr3_aa: CATSRLAGGDEQFF; cdr3_nt: TGTGCCACCTCCCGGCTAGCGGGAGGCGATGAGCAGTTCTTC
clone_size: once; d_call: -; v_call: TRBV11-2; j_call: TRBJ1-4; cdr3_aa: CASSLAVLGPTNEKLFF; cdr3_nt: TGTGCCAGCAGCTTGGCCGTTCTTGGTCCAACTAATGAAAAACTGTTTTTT
clone_size: -; d_call: -; v_call: TRBV15; j_call: TRBJ2-3; cdr3_aa: CATSRSPDLTDTQYF; cdr3_nt: TGTGCCACCAGCAGATCTCCGGACTTGACAGATACGCAGTATTTT
clone_size: -; d_call: -; v_call: TRBV9; j_call: TRBJ2-2; cdr3_aa: CASSVGLAVNTGELFF; cdr3_nt: TGTGCCAGCAGCGTGGGACTCGCAGTAAACACCGGGGAGCTGTTTTTT
clone_size: few; d_call: TRBD1; v_call: TRBV5-6; j_call: TRBJ2-7; cdr3_aa: CASSGTGEVSEQYF; cdr3_nt: TGTGCCAGCAGCGGAACAGGGGAAGTATCCGAGCAGTACTTC
clone_size: -; d_call: -; v_call: TRBV28; j_call: TRBJ2-3; cdr3_aa: CASSLSPDTQYF; cdr3_nt: TGTGCCAGCAGCCTCTCCCCAGATACGCAGTATTTT
clone_size: -; d_call: TRBD2; v_call: TRBV4-3; j_call: TRBJ2-3; cdr3_aa: CASSHLTSGRDTQYF; cdr3_nt: TGCGCCAGCAGCCACTTGACTAGCGGAAGGGATACGCAGTATTTT
clone_size: -; d_call: -; v_call: TRBV2; j_call: TRBJ1-6; cdr3_aa: CASSLGGGNPYNSPLHF; cdr3_nt: TGTGCCAGCAGTTTAGGTGGGGGGAACCCCTATAATTCACCCCTCCACTTT
clone_size: -; d_call: -; v_call: TRBV5-1; j_call: TRBJ2-7; cdr3_aa: CASSLERSPYEQYF; cdr3_nt: TGCGCCAGCAGCTTGGAACGGTCCCCCTACGAGCAGTACTTC
clone_size: -; d_call: TRBD1; v_call: TRBV29-1; j_call: TRBJ1-2; cdr3_aa: CSVESNRGLKGYTF; cdr3_nt: TGCAGCGTCGAATCCAACAGGGGGCTTAAGGGCTACACCTTC
clone_size: -; d_call: -; v_call: TRBV3-1/TRBV3-2; j_call: TRBJ1-1; cdr3_aa: CASSPSYKGDTEAFF; cdr3_nt: TGTGCCAGCAGCCCCAGTTACAAAGGGGACACTGAAGCTTTCTTT
clone_size: -; d_call: TRBD1; v_call: TRBV3-1/TRBV3-2; j_call: TRBJ2-7; cdr3_aa: CASSSPGQAHYEQYF; cdr3_nt: TGTGCCAGCAGCTCACCGGGACAGGCTCACTACGAGCAGTACTTC
clone_size: -; d_call: TRBD2; v_call: TRBV2; j_call: TRBJ2-1; cdr3_aa: CAMLTSGTNEQFF; cdr3_nt: TGTGCCATGCTGACTAGCGGGACCAATGAGCAGTTCTTC